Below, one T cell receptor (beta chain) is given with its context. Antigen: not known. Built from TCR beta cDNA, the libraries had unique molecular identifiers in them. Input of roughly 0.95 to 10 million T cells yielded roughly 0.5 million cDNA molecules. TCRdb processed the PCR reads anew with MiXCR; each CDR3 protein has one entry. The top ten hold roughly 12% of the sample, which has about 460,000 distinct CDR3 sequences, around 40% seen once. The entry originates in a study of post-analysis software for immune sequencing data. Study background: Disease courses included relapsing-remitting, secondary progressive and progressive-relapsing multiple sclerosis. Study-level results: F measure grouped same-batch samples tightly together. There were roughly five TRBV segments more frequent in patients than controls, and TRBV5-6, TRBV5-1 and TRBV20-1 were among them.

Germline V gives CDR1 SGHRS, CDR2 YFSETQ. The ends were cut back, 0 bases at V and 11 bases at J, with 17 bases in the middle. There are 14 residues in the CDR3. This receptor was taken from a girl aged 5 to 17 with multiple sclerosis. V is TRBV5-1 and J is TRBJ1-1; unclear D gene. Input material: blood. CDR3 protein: CASSLVRAQERAFF. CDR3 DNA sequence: TGCGCCAGCAGCTTGGTACGGGCCCAGGAGCGGGCTTTCTTT. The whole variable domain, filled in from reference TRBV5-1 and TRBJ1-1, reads KAGVTQTPRYLIKTRGQQVTLSCSPISGHRSVSWYQQTPGQGLQFLFEYFSETQRNKGNFPGRFSGRQFSNSRSEMNVSTLELGDSALYLCASSLVRAQERAFFGQGTRLTVV.